The 27 T cell receptor beta chains in this list originate from one sample, sequenced in a study of blood T cell repertoires in COVID-19 (dated by TCRdb to 2018 to 2020). The library relied on the immunoSEQ multiplex PCR assay. The source is immuneACCESS, and TCRdb retained only in-frame sequences with V and J called. Part of the clones is not carried over; for the studies checked, unresolved V genes explain less than half of this, and the remainder is unexplained. The sample data list about 210,000 clones, and around 80% of these were observed just once. The top ten clones comprise less than 3.5% of the sample. Sequences were obtained from peripheral blood. These receptors were taken from a man between 50 and 59 years old with active or convalescent COVID-19.

V and J are TRBV5-1 and TRBJ2-3; 12 bases line up with TRBD2. This CDR3 has 18 residues. CDR1 is SGHRS and CDR2 is YFSETQ in the germline V gene. V shed 4 bases, J shed 0 bases, and the junction held 9 bases outside the gene matches. The CDR3 region is CASSPARLAGASTDTQYF. The CDR3 coding sequence is TGCGCCAGCAGCCCAGCAAGACTAGCGGGAGCCAGCACAGATACGCAGTATTTT.

The V gene is TRBV4-1, the J gene TRBJ1-2; 9 nucleotides agree with TRBD1. After removal of 0 bases from V and 6 bases from J, the junction contained 11 bases not matched to a gene. Looked up from germline, CDR1 is MGHRA and CDR2 is YSYEKL. The CDR3 extends over 17 amino acids. The CDR3 DNA reads TGCGCCAGCAGCCAAGATCGGGTTCTTACAGGGGGCGATGGCTACACCTTC. Translating it yields CASSQDRVLTGGDGYTF.

The genes are TRBV6-6 and TRBJ2-7, with TRBD1 identical over 10 bases. Germline V CDR1 and CDR2: MNHNY, SVGAGI (reference sequence). The CDR3 spans 14 residues. With V trimmed by 5 bases and J by 4 bases, 5 bases remained unmatched. The CDR3 sequence is CASSQGQGFYEQYF. The DNA of the CDR3 is TGTGCCAGCAGTCAGGGACAGGGGTTTTACGAGCAGTACTTC.

The chain combines TRBV20-1 with TRBJ1-1; D is ambiguous. The germline gives CDR1 DFQATT, CDR2 SNEGSKA (reference sequence). The CDR3 spans 11 residues. The V end lost 6 bases, the J end lost 2 bases, and 7 bases lay between the germline ends. CDR3 bases: TGCAGTGCCCTAGTTAACACTGAAGCTTTCTTT. Translating it yields CSALVNTEAFF.

The V gene is TRBV5-4, the J gene TRBJ1-2, with TRBD1 as a possible D gene (5 bases). Per germline, CDR1 SGHNT and CDR2 YYREEE (reference sequence). V lost 5 bases to trimming and J lost 4 bases, with 27 bases between them. This CDR3 has 18 residues. The CDR3 DNA reads TGTGCCAGCAGATCGACTTCCTCCGTGACAGTGGAGGGCTATGGCTACACCTTC. This encodes CASRSTSSVTVEGYGYTF.

There are a few counts of this clone. The chain carries TRBV28 and TRBJ2-7, with 9 bases aligning to TRBD2. The CDR3 is made up of 21 amino acids. CDR1 and CDR2 (germline): MDHEN, SYDVKM. Trimming removed 2 bases from V and 1 base from J; junction bases left unmatched: 21. CDR3 amino acids: CASSLTLTLPEKAGGSYEQYF. CDR3 nucleotide sequence: TGTGCCAGCAGTTTAACCCTGACCTTACCTGAGAAAGCGGGGGGATCCTACGAGCAGTACTTC.

The CDR3 spells CASSLAPPGGLSGNTIYF. In nucleotides, the CDR3 is TGTGCCAGCAGCTTAGCCCCACCAGGGGGGCTCTCTGGAAACACCATATATTTT. The chain employs TRBV7-2 and TRBJ1-3; 7 bases map to TRBD1. The CDR3 runs 18 residues. CDR1 and CDR2 (germline): SGHTA, FQGNSA. J was trimmed by 0 bases and V by 0 bases; bases with no gene match: 8.

The V call is TRBV18, the J call TRBJ2-7, with TRBD1 identical over 8 bases. J was trimmed by 2 bases and V by 2 bases; bases with no gene match: 2. This CDR3 has 14 residues. CDR1 KGHSH and CDR2 LQKENI come from the germline V gene. CDR3 residues: CASSPDRGAYEQYF. The CDR3 DNA follows: TGTGCCAGCTCACCAGACAGGGGCGCCTACGAGCAGTACTTC.

The V call is TRBV5-8, the J call TRBJ1-1; 11 positions match TRBD1. V was pared by 7 bases and J by 4 bases, with 9 bases of the junction left unmatched. CDR3 length equals 15 residues. Germline assignment: CDR1 SGHTS and CDR2 YDEGEE. In DNA, the CDR3 is TGTGCCAGCTCCCACGGACAGGGGGCGAGCACTGAAGCTTTCTTT. It codes for CASSHGQGASTEAFF. Based on the CDR3 plus reference TRBV5-8 and TRBJ1-1, the full variable domain is EAGVTQSPTHLIKTRGQQATLRCSPISGHTSVYWYQQALGLGLQFLLWYDEGEERNRGNFPPRFSGRQFPNYSSELNVNALELEDSALYLCASSHGQGASTEAFFGQGTRLTVV.

V is TRBV19 and J is TRBJ1-4; D unclear. Deletions cut 0 bases from V and 4 bases from J, with 15 bases between. CDR1 and CDR2 from the germline V gene are LNHDA and SQIVND (reference sequence). The CDR3 is 17 residues long. For the CDR3, the DNA is TGTGCCAGTAGTATAGATCGCGTCGGGAGGATTAATGAAAAACTGTTTTTT. Protein: CASSIDRVGRINEKLFF.

This chain connects TRBV19 to TRBJ1-2; TRBD1 might be the D (5 bases). From germline, CDR1 is LNHDA and CDR2 SQIVND (reference sequence). Trimming took off 5 bases at V and 4 bases at J, with 11 bases between the two ends. This CDR3 is 13 amino acids long. The CDR3 reads CASSWGSLYGYTF. CDR3 in DNA: TGTGCCAGTAGTTGGGGCAGCCTCTATGGCTACACCTTC.

The genes are TRBV28 and TRBJ1-4, with a possible D match to TRBD1 (6 bases). Germline lookup yields CDR1 MDHEN and CDR2 SYDVKM. Trimming removed 2 bases from V and 8 bases from J, with 15 bases in between. CDR3 size: 15 residues. The CDR3 DNA reads as TGTGCCAGCAGTTTAGGCCAACAGGGTTTAGAAAAACTGTTTTTT. This gives the protein CASSLGQQGLEKLFF.

This chain uses TRBV10-3 with TRBJ1-4; D uncertain. The V gene's germline CDR1 is ENHRY and CDR2 SYGVKD. This CDR3 region has 14 residues. V lost 6 bases, J lost 5 bases, and 13 bases lay in between. The chain's CDR3 is CAISAEGGNEKLFF. The DNA of the CDR3 is TGTGCCATCAGCGCAGAGGGAGGAAATGAAAAACTGTTTTTT.

The chain carries TRBV2 and TRBJ2-1; 12 nucleotides line up with TRBD2. J gave up 4 bases and V 5 bases, and 6 bases lay outside the gene matches. Germline V gene data show CDR1 as SNHLY and CDR2 as FYNNEI. The CDR3 runs 16 residues. The CDR3 DNA sequence: TGTGCCAGCAGTCGACTAGCGGGGGATTTATACAATGAGCAGTTCTTC. As protein: CASSRLAGDLYNEQFF.

This clone was observed a few times. V and J are TRBV27 and TRBJ2-2; a possible D gene is TRBD1 (6 bases). The CDR3 covers 14 residues. Trimming took off 2 bases at V and 7 bases at J, with 11 bases between the two ends. Germline lookup yields CDR1 MNHEY and CDR2 SMNVEV (reference sequence). The CDR3 protein is CASSLRQEHGELFF. In nucleotides, the CDR3 is TGTGCCAGCAGTTTACGACAGGAACACGGGGAGCTGTTTTTT.

The genes are TRBV10-3 and TRBJ1-1; 10 nucleotides match TRBD1. Germline V gene sequence: CDR1 ENHRY, CDR2 SYGVKD. The CDR3 runs to 14 residues. V dropped 9 bases and J dropped 3; count of bases not matched to a gene: 7. The CDR3 is CAIAPGQGYTEAFF. Here the CDR3 DNA reads TGTGCCATTGCACCGGGACAGGGGTACACTGAAGCTTTCTTT.

In its sample, this clone was seen a few times. This chain links TRBV5-4 with TRBJ2-7; the match to TRBD1 covers 8 bases. The germline CDR1 and CDR2 sequences are SGHNT and YYREEE (reference sequence). The CDR3 consists of 14 residues. Trimming took 2 bases from V and 6 from J; bases not matched to a gene: 7. In nucleotides, the CDR3 is TGTGCCAGCAGCTTTCGGAATGACAGGGGCGAGCAGTACTTC. This encodes CASSFRNDRGEQYF.

The rearrangement joins TRBV19 to TRBJ2-3, with D perhaps matching TRBD2 (5 bases). Deletions cut 1 base from V and 6 bases from J, with 11 bases between. CDR3 length equals 14 residues. Germline lookup yields CDR1 LNHDA and CDR2 SQIVND (reference sequence). The CDR3 region has the DNA TGTGCCAGTAGTATAGCGGGAAAAGGTGATACGCAGTATTTT. Its translation is CASSIAGKGDTQYF.

This clone was recorded once. The rearrangement links TRBV7-9 to TRBJ2-1; 8 nucleotides line up with TRBD1. Germline V gene lookup returns CDR1 SEHNR and CDR2 FQNEAQ (reference sequence). The CDR3 runs to 14 residues. Trimming removed 6 bases from V and 4 bases from J; junction bases left unmatched: 5. The chain's CDR3 is CASSNRDRYNEQFF. The CDR3 nucleotides read TGTGCCAGCAGTAACCGGGACAGGTACAATGAGCAGTTCTTC. Full variable domain (remainder filled in from reference TRBV7-9 and TRBJ2-1): DTGVSQNPRHKITKRGQNVTFRCDPISEHNRLYWYRQTLGQGPEFLTYFQNEAQLEKSRLLSDRFSAERPKGSFSTLEIQRTEQGDSAMYLCASSNRDRYNEQFFGPGTRLTVL.

V gene TRBV24-1 combines with J gene TRBJ1-5; TRBD1 aligns across 8 bases. V trimming: 9 bases; J trimming: 7 bases; junction bases outside the gene matches: 7. The CDR3 loop spans 13 amino acids. Looked up from germline, CDR1 is KGHDR and CDR2 is SFDVKD. The CDR3 region has the DNA TGTGCCACCTATAACAGGGGGTCGCAGCCCCAGCATTTT. Protein sequence: CATYNRGSQPQHF.

V usage is TRBV6-2 or TRBV6-3 and J usage is TRBJ1-6, with 9 nucleotides matching TRBD1. The CDR3 consists of 16 residues. Per germline, CDR1 MNHEY and CDR2 SVGEGT. Trimming at V came to 2 bases and at J to 10 bases, leaving 9 bases not matched to a gene. CDR3 sequence reads: CASSYMGTGYGSPLHF. The CDR3 bases are TGTGCCAGCAGTTACATGGGGACAGGGTACGGGTCACCCCTCCACTTT.

As DNA, the CDR3 is TGTGCCAGCAGACCTACAGGGGGGAACACTGAAGCTTTCTTT. It is translated as CASRPTGGNTEAFF. The rearrangement uses TRBV6-2 or TRBV6-3 and TRBJ1-1, with 8 bases lining up with TRBD1. The CDR3 is 14 amino acids. CDR1 is MNHEY and CDR2 is SVGEGT in the germline V gene. J lost 1 base, V lost 6 bases, and 4 bases had no gene match.

This clone has a single count. The CDR3 reads CASSIPPGQRIYTF. The CDR3 DNA reads TGTGCCAGCAGTATTCCCCCGGGACAGCGAATCTACACCTTC. The rearrangement uses TRBV28 and TRBJ1-2; 7 positions match TRBD1. The trim removed 5 bases at V and 10 bases at J, leaving 13 bases unmatched. The CDR3 has 14 amino acids. Looked up from germline, CDR1 is MDHEN and CDR2 is SYDVKM.

This clone has only one observation. The V and J genes are TRBV6-6 and TRBJ2-7; 10 bases line up with TRBD2. J lost 7 bases, V lost 0 bases, and 6 bases had no gene match. Per germline, CDR1 MNHNY and CDR2 SVGAGI (reference sequence). The CDR3 consists of 15 residues. As DNA, the CDR3 is TGTGCCAGCAGTTACTCCACTAGCGGGACACGGGAGCAGTACTTC. The encoded protein is CASSYSTSGTREQYF.

The gene calls are TRBV6-2 or TRBV6-3 and TRBJ1-1; D is unclear. The CDR3 is 12 residues long. Deletions cut 4 bases from V and 0 bases from J, with 3 bases between. CDR1 MNHEY and CDR2 SVGEGT come from the germline V gene. The CDR3 nucleotides are TGTGCCAGCAGTTCCATGAACACTGAAGCTTTCTTT. Its protein is CASSSMNTEAFF.

The chain combines TRBV3-1 (or the pseudogene TRBV3-2) with TRBJ1-2; D is possibly TRBD1 (5 bases). V gave up 0 bases and J gave up 7 bases, with 9 bases separating them. The CDR3 totals 13 residues. Looked up from germline, CDR1 is LGHDT and CDR2 is YNNKEL (reference sequence). The CDR3 region is CASSQDQGVGYTF. The CDR3 nucleotides are TGTGCCAGCAGCCAAGATCAAGGGGTTGGCTACACCTTC.

The chain couples TRBV5-4 to TRBJ2-2, with D possibly being TRBD1 (6 bases). The CDR3 length is 16 residues. CDR1 is SGHNT, CDR2 YYREEE, per germline (reference sequence). Trimming stripped 4 bases from V and 4 bases from J, with 17 bases between. This CDR3 reads CASSNSGTRSTGELFF. The CDR3 region has the DNA TGTGCCAGCAGCAACTCCGGGACACGCTCCACCGGGGAGCTGTTTTTT.